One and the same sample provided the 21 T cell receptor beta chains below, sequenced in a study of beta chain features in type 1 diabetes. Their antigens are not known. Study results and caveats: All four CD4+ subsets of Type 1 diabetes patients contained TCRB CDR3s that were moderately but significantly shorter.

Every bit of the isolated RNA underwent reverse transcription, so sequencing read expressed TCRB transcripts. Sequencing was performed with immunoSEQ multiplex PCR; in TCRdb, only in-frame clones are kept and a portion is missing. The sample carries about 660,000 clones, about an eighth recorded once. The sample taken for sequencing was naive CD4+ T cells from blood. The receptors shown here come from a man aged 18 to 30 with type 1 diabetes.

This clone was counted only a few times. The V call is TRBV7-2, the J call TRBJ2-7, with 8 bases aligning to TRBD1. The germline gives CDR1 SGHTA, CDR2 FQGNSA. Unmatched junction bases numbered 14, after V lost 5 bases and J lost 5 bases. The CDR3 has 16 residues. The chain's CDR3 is CASSPQFQTGVDEQYF. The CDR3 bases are TGTGCCAGCAGCCCCCAATTCCAGACAGGGGTCGACGAGCAGTACTTC.

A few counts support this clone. The CDR3 sequence is CASSPRYEQYF. The CDR3, as DNA: TGTGCCAGCAGTCCTAGGTACGAGCAGTACTTC. The chain uses TRBV6-1 and TRBJ2-7; D is ambiguous. CDR3 length: 11 residues. Germline CDR1 and CDR2: MNHNS and SASEGT. V lost 5 bases to trimming and J lost 4 bases, with 6 bases between them.

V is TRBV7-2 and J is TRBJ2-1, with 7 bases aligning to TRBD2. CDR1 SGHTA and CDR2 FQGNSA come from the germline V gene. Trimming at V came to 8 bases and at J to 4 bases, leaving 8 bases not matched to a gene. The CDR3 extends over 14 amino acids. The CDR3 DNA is TGTGCCAGCGGAATCGGGGGGTCTTACAATGAGCAGTTCTTC. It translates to CASGIGGSYNEQFF.

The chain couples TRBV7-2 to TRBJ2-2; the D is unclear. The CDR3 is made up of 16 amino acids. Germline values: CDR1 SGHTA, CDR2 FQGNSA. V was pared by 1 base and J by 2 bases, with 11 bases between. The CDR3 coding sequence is TGTGCCAGCAGCTTAGTTAGGTTGGCAAACACCGGGGAGCTGTTTTTT. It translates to CASSLVRLANTGELFF. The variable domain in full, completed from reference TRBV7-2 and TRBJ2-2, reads GAGVSQSPSNKVTEKGKDVELRCDPISGHTALYWYRQSLGQGLEFLIYFQGNSAPDKSGLPSDRFSAERTGGSVSTLTIQRTQQEDSAVYLCASSLVRLANTGELFFGEGSRLTVL.

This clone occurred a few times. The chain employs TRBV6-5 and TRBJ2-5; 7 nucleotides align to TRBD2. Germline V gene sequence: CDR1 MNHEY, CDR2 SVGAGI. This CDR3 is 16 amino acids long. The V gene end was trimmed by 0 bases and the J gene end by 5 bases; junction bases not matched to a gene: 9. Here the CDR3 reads CASSYSRLASLETQYF. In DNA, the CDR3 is TGTGCCAGCAGTTACTCCCGACTAGCCTCGTTGGAGACCCAGTACTTC.

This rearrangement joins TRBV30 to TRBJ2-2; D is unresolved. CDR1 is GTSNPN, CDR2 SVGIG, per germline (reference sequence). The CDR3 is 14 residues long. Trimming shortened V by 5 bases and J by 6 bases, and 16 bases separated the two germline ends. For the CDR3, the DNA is TGTGCCTGGTCAAGGGAAATTGGCCCCGGGGAGCTGTTTTTT. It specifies CAWSREIGPGELFF.

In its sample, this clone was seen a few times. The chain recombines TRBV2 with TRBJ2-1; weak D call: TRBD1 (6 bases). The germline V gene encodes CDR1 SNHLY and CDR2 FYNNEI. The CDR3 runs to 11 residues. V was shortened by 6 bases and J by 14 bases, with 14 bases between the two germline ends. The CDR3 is CASRQQGGKFF. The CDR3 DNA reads TGTGCCAGCAGACAACAGGGTGGGAAGTTCTTC.

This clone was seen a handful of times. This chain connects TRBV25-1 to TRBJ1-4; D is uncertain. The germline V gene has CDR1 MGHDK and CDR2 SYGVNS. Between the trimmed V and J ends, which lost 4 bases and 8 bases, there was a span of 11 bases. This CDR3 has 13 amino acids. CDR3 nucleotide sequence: TGTGCCAGCAGTGGCGGGCGCCGGGAAAAACTGTTTTTT. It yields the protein CASSGGRREKLFF.

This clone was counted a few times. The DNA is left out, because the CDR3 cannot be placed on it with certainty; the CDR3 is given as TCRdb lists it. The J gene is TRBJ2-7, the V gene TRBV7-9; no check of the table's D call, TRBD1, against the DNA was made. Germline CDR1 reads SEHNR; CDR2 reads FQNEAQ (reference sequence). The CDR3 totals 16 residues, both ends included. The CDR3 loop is CASSFGEGQGPLEQYF.

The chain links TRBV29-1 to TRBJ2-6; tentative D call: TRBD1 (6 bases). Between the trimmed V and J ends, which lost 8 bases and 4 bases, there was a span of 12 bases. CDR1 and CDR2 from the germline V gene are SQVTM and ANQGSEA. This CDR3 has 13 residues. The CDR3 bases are TGCAGCATAAGACAGGCCGGGGCCAACGTCCTGACTTTC. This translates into CSIRQAGANVLTF.

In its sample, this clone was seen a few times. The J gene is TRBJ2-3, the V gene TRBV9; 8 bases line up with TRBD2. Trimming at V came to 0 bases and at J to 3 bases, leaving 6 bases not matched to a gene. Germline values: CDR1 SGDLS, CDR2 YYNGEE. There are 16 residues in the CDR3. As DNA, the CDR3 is TGTGCCAGCAGCGTAGCGGCGGGGGGCGGTACAGATACGCAGTATTTT. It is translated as CASSVAAGGGTDTQYF.

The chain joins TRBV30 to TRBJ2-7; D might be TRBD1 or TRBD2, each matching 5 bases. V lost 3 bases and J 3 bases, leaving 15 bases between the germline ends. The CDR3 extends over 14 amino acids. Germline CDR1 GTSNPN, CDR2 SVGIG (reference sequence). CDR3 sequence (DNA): TGTGCCTGGAGCGCATGGGGGATCTACTACGAGCAGTACTTC. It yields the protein CAWSAWGIYYEQYF.

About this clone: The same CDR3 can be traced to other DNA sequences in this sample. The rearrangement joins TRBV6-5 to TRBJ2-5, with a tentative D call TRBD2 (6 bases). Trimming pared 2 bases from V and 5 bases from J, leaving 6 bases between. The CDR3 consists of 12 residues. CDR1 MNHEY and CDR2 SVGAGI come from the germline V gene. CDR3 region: CASSYRGETQYF. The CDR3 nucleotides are TGTGCCAGCAGTTACCGGGGGGAGACCCAGTACTTC.

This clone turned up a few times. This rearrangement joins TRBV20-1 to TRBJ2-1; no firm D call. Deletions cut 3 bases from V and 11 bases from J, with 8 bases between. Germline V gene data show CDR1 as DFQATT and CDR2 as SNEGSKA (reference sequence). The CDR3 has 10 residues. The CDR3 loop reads CSASNYQQFF. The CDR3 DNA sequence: TGCAGTGCTAGCAACTATCAGCAGTTCTTC.

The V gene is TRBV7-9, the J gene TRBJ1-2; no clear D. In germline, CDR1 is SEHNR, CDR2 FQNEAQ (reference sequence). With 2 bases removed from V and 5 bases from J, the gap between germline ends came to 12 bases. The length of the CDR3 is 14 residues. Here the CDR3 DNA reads TGTGCCAGCAGCTTAATGGGCGTAGAATATGGCTACACCTTC. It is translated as CASSLMGVEYGYTF.

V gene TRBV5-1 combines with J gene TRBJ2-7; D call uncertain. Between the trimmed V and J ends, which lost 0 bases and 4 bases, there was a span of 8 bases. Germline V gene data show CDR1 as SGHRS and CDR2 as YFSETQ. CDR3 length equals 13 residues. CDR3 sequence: CASSLETGYEQYF. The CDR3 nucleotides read TGCGCCAGCAGCTTGGAGACTGGATACGAGCAGTACTTC. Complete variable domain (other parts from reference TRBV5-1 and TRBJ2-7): KAGVTQTPRYLIKTRGQQVTLSCSPISGHRSVSWYQQTPGQGLQFLFEYFSETQRNKGNFPGRFSGRQFSNSRSEMNVSTLELGDSALYLCASSLETGYEQYFGPGTRLTVT.

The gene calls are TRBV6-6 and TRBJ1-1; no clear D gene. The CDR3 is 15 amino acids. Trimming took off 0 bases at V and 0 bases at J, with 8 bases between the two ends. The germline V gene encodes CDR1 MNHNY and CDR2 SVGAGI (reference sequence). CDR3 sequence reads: CASSYSKTVNTEAFF. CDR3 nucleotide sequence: TGTGCCAGCAGTTACTCGAAGACGGTGAACACTGAAGCTTTCTTT.

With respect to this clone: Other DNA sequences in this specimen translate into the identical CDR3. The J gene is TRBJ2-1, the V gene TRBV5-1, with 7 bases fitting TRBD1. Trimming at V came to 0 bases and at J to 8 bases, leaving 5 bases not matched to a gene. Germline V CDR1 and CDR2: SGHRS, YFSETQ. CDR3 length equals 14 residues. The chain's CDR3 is CASSLGQGIDEQFF. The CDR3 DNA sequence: TGCGCCAGCAGCTTGGGACAGGGTATTGATGAGCAGTTCTTC. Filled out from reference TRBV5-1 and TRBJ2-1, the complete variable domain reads KAGVTQTPRYLIKTRGQQVTLSCSPISGHRSVSWYQQTPGQGLQFLFEYFSETQRNKGNFPGRFSGRQFSNSRSEMNVSTLELGDSALYLCASSLGQGIDEQFFGPGTRLTVL.

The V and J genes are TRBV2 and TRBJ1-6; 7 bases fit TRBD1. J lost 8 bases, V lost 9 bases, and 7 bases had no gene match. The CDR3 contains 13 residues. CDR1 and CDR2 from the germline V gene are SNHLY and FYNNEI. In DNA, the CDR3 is TGTGCCAGAGGGGGACAGAGGGATTCACCCCTCCACTTT. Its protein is CARGGQRDSPLHF.

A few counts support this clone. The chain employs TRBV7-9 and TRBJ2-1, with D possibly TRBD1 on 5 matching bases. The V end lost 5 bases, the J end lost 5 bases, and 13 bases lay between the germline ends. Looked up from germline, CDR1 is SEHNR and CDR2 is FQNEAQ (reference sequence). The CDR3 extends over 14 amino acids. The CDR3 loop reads CASSPGAGNNEQFF. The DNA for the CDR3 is TGTGCCAGCAGCCCTGGGGCAGGGAACAATGAGCAGTTCTTC.

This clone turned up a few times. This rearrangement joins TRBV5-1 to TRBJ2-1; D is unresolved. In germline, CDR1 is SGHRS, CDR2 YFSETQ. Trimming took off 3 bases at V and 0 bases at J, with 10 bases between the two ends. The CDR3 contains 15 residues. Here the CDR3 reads CASSSDPGSYNEQFF. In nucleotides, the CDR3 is TGCGCCAGCAGCTCAGACCCAGGCTCCTACAATGAGCAGTTCTTC.